This entry features one T cell receptor beta chain sequence. This clonotype was seen repeatedly, ten times or more. Its antigen is unknown. Base-call qualities are not available, and no considerably larger clone is one nucleotide away. For CDR1 and CDR2, the germline V gene lists KGHDR and SFDVKD. From cysteine to phenylalanine, the CDR3 is 16 amino acids long. The kept DNA is CDR3 alone, 48 bases in frame from the first base. V and J lose 6 bases and 3 bases, and a span of 18 bases separates them. The sequencing machine was an Illumina HiSeq 1500. TCRdb applied fastp at Q25 and MiXCR to the public reads, then kept only in-frame beta chains. Each CDR3 protein gets just one entry, which takes the most common genes and DNA from the rows behind it. This sample lists under 350,000 distinct CDR3 sequences; roughly 9.3% were detected once. The top ten clonotypes cover 2.5% of the sample. This record comes from a study of T cell repertoires in cytomegalovirus infection (dated 2019 in TCRdb). Some background on the complete study: Donor HLA type was relevant to the analysis, because carriage of CMV infection together with the matching HLA type was indicated by public TCR beta signatures.

Study-wide conclusions, independent of this receptor: Cumulative frequency of public TCR beta family members discriminated carriers of CMV infection plus the relevant HLA type in this cohort and an independent roughly 350-donor cohort. In the ex vivo response, HLA-C-restricted CMV-specific TCR beta clonotypes were dominant, and in two of eight donors the single most frequent clonotype came from this HLA-C-restricted group.

This chain joins TRBV24-1 to TRBJ2-3; the D region possibly corresponds to TRBD2 (7 bases align). The receptor's source is a human donor in good health (CMV status not recorded). Some clones in this sample may be carry-over from other donors' samples. Material: PBMCs. The sequence in DNA is TGTGCCACCAGTCCAAGCGGGACAAGGATGACAGATACGCAGTATTTT. This sequence encodes CATSPSGTRMTDTQYF.